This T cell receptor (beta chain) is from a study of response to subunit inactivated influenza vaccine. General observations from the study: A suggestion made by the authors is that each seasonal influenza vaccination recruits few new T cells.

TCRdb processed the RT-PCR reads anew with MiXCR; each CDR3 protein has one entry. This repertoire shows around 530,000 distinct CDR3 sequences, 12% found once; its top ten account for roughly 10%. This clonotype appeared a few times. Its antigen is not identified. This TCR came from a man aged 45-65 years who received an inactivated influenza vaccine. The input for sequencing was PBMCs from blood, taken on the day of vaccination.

CDR3 nucleotides: TGTGCCAGCAGCTCTTCGACAGGCCACCGGGTCGAGCAGTACTTC. Translated, it gives CASSSSTGHRVEQYF. This chain links TRBV7-8 with TRBJ2-7, with D maybe TRBD1 (6 bases). Trimming left V 4 bases short and J 6 bases short, with 19 bases between. Germline CDR1 reads SGHVS; CDR2 reads FQNEAQ. The CDR3 has 15 amino acids.